One and the same sample provided the 29 T cell receptor beta chains below, sequenced in a study of Ad26.COV2.S vaccination and SARS-CoV-2 variants. The treatment is: approximately 18 received Ad26.COV2.S at low or high dose, single or two shots; about 5 received placebo; per-sample allocation not given. Sampling was performed 63 days after the first vaccine or placebo injection. TCRdb's copy holds only in-frame clones and misses some; the assay was immunoSEQ multiplex PCR. The data show about 350,000 clones, approximately 90% seen once. Sample: peripheral blood, taken in a trial of Ad26.COV2.S vaccine versus placebo. The origin of the receptors is a person between 18 and 60 years old who received the Ad26.COV2.S COVID-19 vaccine or a placebo.

This chain uses TRBV11-3 with TRBJ2-1; TRBD1 matches 8 bases. This CDR3 has 13 amino acids. CDR1 and CDR2 (germline): SGHNT, YENEEA. The V gene end was trimmed by 5 bases and the J gene end by 8 bases; junction bases not matched to a gene: 5. The CDR3 here is CASSTGQGHEQFF. The CDR3 DNA reads as TGTGCCAGCAGCACAGGACAGGGCCATGAGCAGTTCTTC.

The genes are TRBV12-3 or TRBV12-4 and TRBJ2-5; tentatively, D is TRBD2 (5 bases). V lost 7 bases, J lost 2 bases, and 11 bases lay in between. The CDR3 covers 13 residues. The chain's CDR3 is CASKRETQETQYF. The CDR3 DNA reads as TGTGCCAGCAAGAGGGAAACACAAGAGACCCAGTACTTC.

The chain uses TRBV6-4 and TRBJ2-2; 7 bases are a match to TRBD1. The V segment lost 6 bases and the J segment 0 bases; nucleotides outside the gene matches: 4. The CDR3 extends over 15 amino acids. CDR1 and CDR2 (germline): MRHNA, SNTAGT. CDR3: CASSPDRTNTGELFF. CDR3 nucleotides: TGTGCCAGCAGCCCGGACAGGACGAACACCGGGGAGCTGTTTTTT.

V gene TRBV21-1 combines with J gene TRBJ1-1; the D call of TRBD1 is as the table states it, not checked on the DNA. TRBV21-1 is termed a pseudogene. The CDR3 totals 15 residues. In DNA form, the CDR3 reads TGTGCCAGCAGCCGGAAGGGGGTAAAGGACACTGAAGCTTTCTTT. Protein sequence: CASSRKGVKDTEAFF.

CDR3 region: CASSQIYDRAGGYTF. CDR3 sequence (DNA): TGCGCCAGCAGCCAGATTTACGACAGGGCAGGTGGCTACACCTTC. The chain employs TRBV4-1 and TRBJ1-2; TRBD1 matches at 7 bases. The CDR3 loop spans 15 amino acids. CDR1 is MGHRA and CDR2 is YSYEKL in the germline V gene. V shed 3 bases, J shed 7 bases, and the junction held 11 bases outside the gene matches.

This clone has a handful of counts. V usage is TRBV19 and J usage is TRBJ1-6; unclear D gene. This CDR3 spans 15 amino acids. V was shortened by 5 bases and J by 9 bases, with 17 bases between the two germline ends. Looked up from germline, CDR1 is LNHDA and CDR2 is SQIVND (reference sequence). The CDR3 sequence: CASSSVESSVSPLHF. The CDR3 DNA reads TGTGCCAGTAGTTCAGTGGAGTCGTCAGTTTCACCCCTCCACTTT. Combining the CDR3 with reference TRBV19 and TRBJ1-6 gives the whole variable domain DGGITQSPKYLFRKEGQNVTLSCEQNLNHDAMYWYRQDPGQGLRLIYYSQIVNDFQKGDIAEGYSVSREKKESFPLTVTSAQKNPTAFYLCASSSVESSVSPLHFGNGTRLTVT.

This chain uses TRBV7-9 with TRBJ1-2, with 7 bases matching TRBD1. The trim removed 5 bases at V and 4 bases at J, leaving 7 bases unmatched. CDR1 and CDR2 from the germline V gene are SEHNR and FQNEAQ (reference sequence). CDR3 length: 14 residues. The CDR3 protein is CASSPTGTAYGYTF. CDR3 in DNA: TGTGCCAGCAGCCCAACCGGGACAGCCTATGGCTACACCTTC.

In its sample, this clone was seen a few times. The chain carries TRBV2 and TRBJ1-5; unclear D gene. The CDR3 runs to 12 residues. Per germline, CDR1 SNHLY and CDR2 FYNNEI. V was pared by 7 bases and J by 2 bases, with 6 bases between. Written as DNA, the CDR3 is TGTGCCAGCAATAGAGGCAATCAGCCCCAGCATTTT. It specifies CASNRGNQPQHF.

This chain joins TRBV20-1 and TRBJ1-6; D not resolved. The ends were cut back, 3 bases at V and 9 bases at J, with 12 bases in the middle. The CDR3 loop spans 13 amino acids. The germline gives CDR1 DFQATT, CDR2 SNEGSKA (reference sequence). In DNA form, the CDR3 reads TGCAGTGCTAGTTCCGGCGGCGGTTCACCCCTCCACTTT. Protein sequence: CSASSGGGSPLHF.

This clone turned up a few times. The chain recombines TRBV2 with TRBJ1-1; 7 bases map to TRBD1. Germline lookup yields CDR1 SNHLY and CDR2 FYNNEI. The CDR3 has 15 amino acids. The trim removed 8 bases at V and 1 base at J, leaving 10 bases unmatched. Here the CDR3 reads CASQIAGTANTEAFF. Here the CDR3 DNA reads TGTGCCAGCCAAATTGCCGGGACAGCGAACACTGAAGCTTTCTTT.

The chain links TRBV6-6 to TRBJ1-3; D remains unclear. The CDR3 is 13 amino acids. The germline CDR1 and CDR2 sequences are MNHNY and SVGAGI (reference sequence). Trimming took off 8 bases at V and 0 bases at J, with 8 bases between the two ends. The CDR3 DNA sequence: TGTGCCAGCGAGCCGGGCTCTGGAAACACCATATATTTT. This gives the protein CASEPGSGNTIYF.

V is TRBV15 and J is TRBJ1-5, with D perhaps TRBD1 (6 bases). The germline V and J ends were trimmed by 0 bases and 4 bases, with 13 bases remaining between them. Germline CDR1 LNHNV, CDR2 YYDKDF (reference sequence). CDR3 length: 16 residues. This CDR3 reads CATSRDIGGTNQPQHF. In DNA, the CDR3 is TGTGCCACCAGCAGAGATATAGGGGGGACGAATCAGCCCCAGCATTTT.

The table lists this clone with a few counts. The J gene is TRBJ1-3, the V gene TRBV14; D is uncertain. Germline lookup yields CDR1 SGHDN and CDR2 FVKESK. This CDR3 has 12 amino acids. V was shortened by 1 base and J by 9 bases, with 7 bases between the two germline ends. This chain's CDR3 is CASSQVRTTIYF. CDR3 bases: TGTGCCAGCAGCCAAGTTCGGACCACCATATATTTT.

The V call is TRBV6-1, the J call TRBJ2-3, with 7 bases aligning to TRBD2. Germline CDR1 reads MNHNS; CDR2 reads SASEGT. This CDR3 is built from 15 residues. V shed 2 bases, J shed 5 bases, and the junction held 7 bases outside the gene matches. The CDR3 is CASSEKRLAVDTQYF. The CDR3 DNA reads as TGTGCCAGCAGTGAAAAGAGACTAGCAGTAGATACGCAGTATTTT.

This chain connects TRBV7-2 to TRBJ1-2; D not resolved. V was trimmed by 1 base and J by 2 bases, leaving 14 bases between them. CDR3 length equals 16 residues. Germline V CDR1 and CDR2: SGHTA, FQGNSA. The CDR3 region has the DNA TGTGCCAGCAGCTTAGATAACGTCGGGAGAAACTATGGCTACACCTTC. It codes for CASSLDNVGRNYGYTF.

The chain is built from TRBV7-2 and TRBJ2-2; the match to TRBD2 covers 10 bases. Germline CDR1 reads SGHTA; CDR2 reads FQGNSA. The V and J ends lost 5 bases and 0 bases, in that order; junction bases with no gene match: 12. The CDR3 is made up of 19 amino acids. The CDR3 DNA reads as TGTGCCAGCAGCCGCCGGTCTAGCGGGGGCCGCGCGAACACCGGGGAGCTGTTTTTT. This sequence encodes CASSRRSSGGRANTGELFF.

The gene calls are TRBV12-5 and TRBJ2-2; 11 bases are a match to TRBD2. Unmatched junction bases numbered 16, after V lost 5 bases and J lost 2 bases. The CDR3 totals 20 residues. Germline-derived CDR1 and CDR2 are LGHNT and FRNRAP. The DNA of the CDR3 is TGTGCTAGTGGTAGGCTTTCAAGTACTAGCGGGGGAGTAAACACCGGGGAGCTGTTTTTT. Translating gives CASGRLSSTSGGVNTGELFF.

This clone showed up just once. This chain joins TRBV19 and TRBJ2-1, with 9 bases fitting TRBD1. This CDR3 spans 16 amino acids. Germline assignment: CDR1 LNHDA and CDR2 SQIVND (reference sequence). V lost 4 bases and J lost 6; bases outside the gene matches: 10. CDR3 nucleotides: TGTGCCAGTAGTAGGGGACAGGGAGGACCGGTCAATGAGCAGTTCTTC. It codes for CASSRGQGGPVNEQFF.

The chain is built from TRBV19 and TRBJ2-7; D is unresolved. Germline CDR1 is LNHDA and CDR2 is SQIVND (reference sequence). V was shortened by 1 base and J by 0 bases, with 10 bases between the two germline ends. This CDR3 is built from 15 residues. The CDR3 sequence is CASSIGSRSSYEQYF. The DNA for the CDR3 is TGTGCCAGTAGTATAGGGAGTCGAAGCTCCTACGAGCAGTACTTC.

V gene TRBV27 combines with J gene TRBJ2-7; 7 bases align to TRBD2. The CDR3 covers 13 residues. V shed 2 bases, J shed 7 bases, and the junction held 5 bases outside the gene matches. Germline CDR1 and CDR2: MNHEY and SMNVEV (reference sequence). CDR3 in DNA: TGTGCCAGCAGTTTAAGCGGGGCTCCGGAGCAGTACTTC. Translation gives CASSLSGAPEQYF.

This chain links TRBV5-5 with TRBJ1-4; weak D call: TRBD1 (5 bases). The CDR3 loop spans 14 amino acids. Trimming took off 4 bases at V and 0 bases at J, with 7 bases between the two ends. Germline V CDR1 and CDR2: SGHKS, YYEKEE (reference sequence). The CDR3 loop is CASSRQPTNEKLFF. The CDR3 DNA is TGTGCCAGCAGCCGACAGCCAACTAATGAAAAACTGTTTTTT.

The chain combines TRBV5-1 with TRBJ1-2; D not resolved. V was shortened by 2 bases and J by 5 bases, with 13 bases between the two germline ends. Germline values: CDR1 SGHRS, CDR2 YFSETQ. The CDR3 consists of 14 residues. The CDR3 region is CASSLRVRDYGYTF. The CDR3 region has the DNA TGCGCCAGCAGCTTAAGGGTGAGGGATTATGGCTACACCTTC.

J is TRBJ1-4 and V is TRBV7-9; 9 bases match TRBD1. V lost 5 bases and J lost 3; bases outside the gene matches: 7. This CDR3 is built from 16 residues. Germline CDR1 SEHNR, CDR2 FQNEAQ (reference sequence). As DNA, the CDR3 is TGTGCCAGCAGCCCCGGACAGGGGCCCCCTAATGAAAAACTGTTTTTT. Its translation is CASSPGQGPPNEKLFF.

This chain joins TRBV18 and TRBJ1-5, with 8 bases that match TRBD1. V gave up 4 bases and J gave up 1 base; unmatched junction bases: 6. Germline loops: CDR1 KGHSH, CDR2 LQKENI. The CDR3 contains 16 residues. The CDR3 DNA follows: TGTGCCAGCTCACGAATTCAGGGGGCAAGCAATCAGCCCCAGCATTTT. Amino acids: CASSRIQGASNQPQHF.

The rearrangement links TRBV4-1 to TRBJ2-5; D is perhaps TRBD2 (5 bases). Trimming cost V 0 bases and J 1 base, with 12 bases left between them. Germline V lookup: CDR1 MGHRA, CDR2 YSYEKL. The CDR3 is 16 residues long. CDR3 sequence reads: CASSQDGGRLQETQYF. CDR3 DNA sequence: TGCGCCAGCAGCCAAGACGGAGGTAGGCTCCAAGAGACCCAGTACTTC.

This chain joins TRBV6-2 or TRBV6-3 and TRBJ1-6; D might be TRBD1 (5 bases). This CDR3 region has 16 residues. V lost 4 bases, J lost 3 bases, and 13 bases lay in between. In germline, CDR1 is MNHEY, CDR2 SVGEGT. DNA of the CDR3: TGTGCCAGCAGTTTTGGAGGGGCTGGCTATAATTCACCCCTCCACTTT. Protein: CASSFGGAGYNSPLHF.

The chain joins TRBV3-1 (or the pseudogene TRBV3-2) to TRBJ1-6, with D uncertain. The V end was cut by 4 bases, the J end by 7 bases, with 5 bases between. Germline CDR1 and CDR2: LGHDT and YNNKEL (reference sequence). The CDR3 length is 12 residues. The CDR3 sequence is CASSLRNSPLHF. CDR3 coding DNA: TGTGCCAGCAGCCTTAGAAATTCACCCCTCCACTTT.

This chain links TRBV3-1 (or the pseudogene TRBV3-2) with TRBJ2-7, with D possibly matching TRBD2 (5 bases). The CDR3 consists of 18 residues. The germline V and J ends were trimmed by 1 base and 0 bases, with 19 bases remaining between them. CDR1 LGHDT and CDR2 YNNKEL come from the germline V gene (reference sequence). CDR3 loop: CASSQAGGFDPSSYEQYF. The DNA of the CDR3 is TGTGCCAGCAGCCAAGCGGGCGGGTTTGACCCTAGCTCCTACGAGCAGTACTTC.

This chain uses TRBV19 with TRBJ2-3, with a weak D call TRBD2 (5 bases). The germline CDR1 and CDR2 sequences are LNHDA and SQIVND (reference sequence). This CDR3 is built from 13 residues. V lost 2 bases, J lost 5 bases, and 8 bases lay in between. The CDR3 DNA is TGTGCCAGTAGTATAAGTAGCGAAGATACGCAGTATTTT. Protein sequence: CASSISSEDTQYF.